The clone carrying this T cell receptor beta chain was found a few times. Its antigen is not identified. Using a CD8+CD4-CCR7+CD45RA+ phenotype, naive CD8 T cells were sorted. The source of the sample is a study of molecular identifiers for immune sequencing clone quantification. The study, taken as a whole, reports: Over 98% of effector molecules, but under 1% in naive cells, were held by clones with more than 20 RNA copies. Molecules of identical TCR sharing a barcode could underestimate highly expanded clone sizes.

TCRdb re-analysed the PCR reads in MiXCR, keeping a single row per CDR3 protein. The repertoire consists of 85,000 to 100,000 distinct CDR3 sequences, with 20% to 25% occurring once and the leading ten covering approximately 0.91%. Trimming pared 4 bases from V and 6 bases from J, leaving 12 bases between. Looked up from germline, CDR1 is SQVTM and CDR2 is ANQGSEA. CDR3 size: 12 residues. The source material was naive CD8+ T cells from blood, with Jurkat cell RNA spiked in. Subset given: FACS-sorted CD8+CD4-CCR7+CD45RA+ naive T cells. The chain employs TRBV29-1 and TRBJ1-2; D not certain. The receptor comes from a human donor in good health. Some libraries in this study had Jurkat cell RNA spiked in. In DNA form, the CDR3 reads TGCAGCGTTGGGTCCTTCGGAAATGGCTACACCTTC. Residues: CSVGSFGNGYTF.